This T cell receptor beta chain derives from a study of CD8 T cells in ankylosing spondylitis. Many counts were recorded for this clonotype. The target antigen is unknown. For TCR beta, libraries came from quantitative 5'-RACE with molecular barcodes. One entry per CDR3 protein, called by TCRdb with MiXCR from the 5' RACE reads. The repertoire holds around 160,000 distinct CDR3 sequences, with roughly 10% as singletons. Germline assignment: CDR1 LNHNV and CDR2 YYDKDF (reference sequence). Trimming removed 0 bases at V and 8 bases at J, with 13 bases between. The CDR3 has 15 residues. Study-wide points: Several highly homologous variants made up a TCR beta motif that seemed to typify ankylosing spondylitis blood. Reactive arthritis synovial fluid and blood previously showed some of these motif variants.

V and J are TRBV15 and TRBJ2-2; possible D gene TRBD1, 6 bases. The clonotype comes from a male donor with ankylosing spondylitis or in good health (not recorded which). Sequenced sample: blood, either unsorted or a sorted T cell fraction (not recorded which). The DNA of the CDR3 is TGTGCCACCAGCAGAGAACAGGGTAGAGGAGGGGAGCTGTTTTTT. It codes for CATSREQGRGGELFF.